This TCR beta chain originates from a study of blood T cell repertoires in COVID-19. The CDR3 consists of 13 residues. V was pared by 0 bases and J by 10 bases, with 11 bases between. The germline V gene has CDR1 SGDLS and CDR2 YYNGEE. Method: immunoSEQ multiplex PCR; TCRdb's copy keeps in-frame clones and lacks some. The sample holds about 190,000 clones, roughly 83% seen once. This study enrolled people aged roughly 18 to 100 from roughly 24 US geographic areas. Clinical history reported by participants formed the basis on which cohorts were assigned. Cohort 3 recovery required two negative PCRs, clearance, or symptom resolution.

The sequence was obtained from a woman aged 25 to 39 who had recovered from COVID-19. Sequenced material: PBMCs or T cells enriched from blood (not recorded which). The V and J genes are TRBV9 and TRBJ2-1; D is perhaps TRBD2 (5 bases). CDR3 bases: TGTGCCAGCAGCGTAGTGCCGGGGTTCGAGCAGTTCTTC. Translation gives CASSVVPGFEQFF.